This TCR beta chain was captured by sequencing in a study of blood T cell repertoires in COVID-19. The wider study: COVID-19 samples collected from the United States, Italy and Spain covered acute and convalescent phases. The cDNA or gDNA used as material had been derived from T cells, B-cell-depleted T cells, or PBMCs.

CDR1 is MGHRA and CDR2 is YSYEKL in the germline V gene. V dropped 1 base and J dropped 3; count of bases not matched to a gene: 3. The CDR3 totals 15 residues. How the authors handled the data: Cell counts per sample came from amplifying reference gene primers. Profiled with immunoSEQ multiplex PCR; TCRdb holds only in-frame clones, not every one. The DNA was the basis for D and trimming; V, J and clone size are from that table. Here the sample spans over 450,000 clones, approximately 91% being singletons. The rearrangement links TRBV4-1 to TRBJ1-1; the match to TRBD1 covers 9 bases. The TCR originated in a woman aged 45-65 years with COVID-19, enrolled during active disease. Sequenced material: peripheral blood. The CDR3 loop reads CASSQVGTGYTEAFF. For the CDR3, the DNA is TGCGCCAGCAGCCAAGTCGGGACAGGGTACACTGAAGCTTTCTTT.